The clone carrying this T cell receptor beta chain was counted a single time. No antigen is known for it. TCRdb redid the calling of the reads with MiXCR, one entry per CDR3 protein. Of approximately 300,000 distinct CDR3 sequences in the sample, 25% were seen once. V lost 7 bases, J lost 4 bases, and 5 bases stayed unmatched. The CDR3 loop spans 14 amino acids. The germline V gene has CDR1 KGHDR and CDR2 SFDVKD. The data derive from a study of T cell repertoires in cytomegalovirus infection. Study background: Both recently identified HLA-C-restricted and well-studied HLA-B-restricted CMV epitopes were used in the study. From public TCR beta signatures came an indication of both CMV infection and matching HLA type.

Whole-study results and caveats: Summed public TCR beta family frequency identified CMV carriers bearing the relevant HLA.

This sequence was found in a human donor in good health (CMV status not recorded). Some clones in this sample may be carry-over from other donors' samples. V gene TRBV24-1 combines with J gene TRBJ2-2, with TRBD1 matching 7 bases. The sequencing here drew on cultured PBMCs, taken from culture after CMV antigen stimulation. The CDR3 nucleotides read TGTGCCACCAGCTATGACAGGGTCACCGGGGAGCTGTTTTTT. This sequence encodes CATSYDRVTGELFF.